This T cell receptor beta chain was recovered during a study of cytomegalovirus exposure and HLA in healthy donors (dated by TCRdb to 2015 to 2018). With respect to the entire study: A later analysis indicated that the 120 or so validation repertoires were generated on the platform also employed for the 720 or so repertoires of the first cohort. The study aimed to test whether cataloging public T cell receptors could reveal signatures of past pathogen exposure. High-throughput TCR immunosequencing, statistical association of individual TCRs with disease status, and machine learning were combined to predict cytomegalovirus infection status. In addition to the first cohort of 666 subjects, a separate validation cohort of approximately 130 different subjects was used. The paper as a whole reports these results and caveats: While some public TCRs were present in many individuals, most TCR sequences turned up only very rarely across donors. In a later analysis, TCRs clustered in the first cohort were found to also tend to co-occur in the roughly 120 validation repertoires, with 85% to 95% of cluster scores above 0. Three of the identified cytomegalovirus-associated TCR beta chains were confirmed in vitro to be specific for cytomegalovirus antigens. All 120 or so repertoires were used to score co-occurrence in the validation cohort in a later analysis, because that analysis had no HLA typing for the cohort. The study gave a list of around 170 TCR beta chains associated with cytomegalovirus. It was suggested by the authors that the approach could potentially be generalized to other disease states and immunological phenotypes. The classifier was reported to diagnose cytomegalovirus status with high specificity and sensitivity in both the original and validation cohorts.

About this clone itself: What this receptor recognizes is not known. No base-level quality is on record; no much larger clone is a single base apart.

Donors formed part of the validation cohort, which comprised some 120 subjects and was distinct from the first cohort of 550 to 850 subjects. The library came from the immunoSEQ multiplex PCR assay. In the source study's methods: A statistical classification framework was developed to diagnose cytomegalovirus status using the catalog of TCR beta chain sequences. Imported from immuneACCESS, the table was reduced by TCRdb to in-frame sequences with V and J called. These copies leave out some clones; in studies compared against another copy, an unresolved V gene accounts for under half, and the cause of the remainder is not known. V and J calls and clone size follow that table, whereas D and trimming were derived from the DNA. The sample table lists 70,000 to 80,000 clones, about 94% of them with a count of one. Less than 2.5% of the sample lies in the top ten. Spanning cysteine to phenylalanine, the CDR3 consists of 15 amino acids. The entry retains the CDR3 DNA only, 45 bases that are in frame from base 1. The germline V gene (reference sequence) supplies CDR1 SGHKS and CDR2 YYEKEE. V gives up 3 bases and J gives up 12 bases, and the segment between their germline ends measures 22 bases.

This sequence originates from a woman aged 18-29 years in good health and CMV-seronegative. Sample: PBMCs. The chain couples TRBV5-5 to TRBJ2-1, with TRBD1 perhaps the D gene, on 6 matching bases. The sequenced DNA: TGTGCCAGCAGCTCATTGTGGACAGAGATTCTTGGGCAGTTCTTC. It translates to CASSSLWTEILGQFF.